This T cell receptor beta chain was documented in a study of OX40 agonist ivuxolimab in advanced cancers. CDR3 length equals 16 residues. Germline V gene sequence: CDR1 SEHNR, CDR2 FQNEAQ (reference sequence). V shed 3 bases and J shed 3 bases, with 16 bases lying between them. Sequencing was performed with immunoSEQ multiplex PCR; in TCRdb, only in-frame clones are kept and a portion is missing. This table has about 27,000 clones, around 90% appearing once. The specimen comprised CD4+ or CD8+ T cells sorted from blood, sampled in a trial of the OX40 agonist ivuxolimab. The V and J genes are TRBV7-9 and TRBJ2-3, with D perhaps matching TRBD1 or TRBD2 (5 bases each). The TCR comes from an adult with an advanced solid tumor such as melanoma, head and neck, liver or kidney cancer. The CDR3 DNA follows: TGTGCCAGCAGCTTCTCGGGGACCAAAACTACAGATACGCAGTATTTT. Its protein product is CASSFSGTKTTDTQYF.